This T cell receptor beta chain derives from a study of shared clonotypes between healthy human individuals. Measured with immunoSEQ multiplex PCR; TCRdb has only the in-frame clones, and not every one. The repertoire consists of roughly 650,000 clones, with around 97% occurring once and the leading ten covering 0.057%. The CDR3 totals 14 residues. Trimming shortened V by 3 bases and J by 7 bases, and 13 bases separated the two germline ends. Germline lookup yields CDR1 MDHEN and CDR2 SYDVKM. The sequence was obtained from a woman between 25 and 40 years old in good health. The V gene is TRBV28, the J gene TRBJ1-5; no definite D call. Sequencing was done on a sample of naive CD4+ T cells sorted from blood. Subset reported: CD45RA+ positively selected. As DNA, the CDR3 is TGTGCCAGCAGTTTGGAAGGCCCGGAACAGCCCCAGCATTTT. This translates into CASSLEGPEQPQHF.